A selection of T cell receptor beta chains follows, all from one sample in a study of cytomegalovirus exposure and HLA in healthy donors. Clones were read by immunoSEQ multiplex PCR, and TCRdb kept only the in-frame ones, dropping some. Counted here are about 190,000 clones, about 81% occurring once; the ten biggest clones make up approximately 4.6%. Sequenced sample: PBMCs. These receptor sequences come from a man aged 30 to 39 in good health and CMV-seropositive. The CDR3 runs from the conserved cysteine through the conserved F or W. Each record gives: V gene, J gene, CDR3 length, D gene, CDR3 protein. A D gene is named only where the DNA matches it firmly.

>TRBV6-6|TRBJ1-6|15|TRBD1
CASSYSRDSYSPLHF
>TRBV4-1|TRBJ2-7|15|-
CASSQEARGPYEQYF
>TRBV30|TRBJ2-3|14|-
CARTGNSRPDTQYF
>TRBV15|TRBJ2-1|12|-
CATSTVRGEQFF
>TRBV6-6|TRBJ2-7|13|-
CASSHRQNYEQYF
>TRBV6-5|TRBJ1-4|15|-
CASRGASSTNEKLFF
>TRBV18|TRBJ1-4|15|TRBD1
CASSAGQLKNEKLFF
>TRBV7-9|TRBJ2-1|14|TRBD2
CASSSTSGRDEQFF
>TRBV29-1|TRBJ1-5|13|TRBD1
CSVAGTGGQPQHF
>TRBV4-2|TRBJ1-4|15|TRBD1
CASSQDETGTEKLFF
>TRBV7-9|TRBJ1-3|15|-
CASSLAGSSGNTIYF
>TRBV27|TRBJ2-7|14|TRBD2
CASRGTSSLNEQYF
>TRBV7-2|TRBJ2-7|15|TRBD2
CASSVTSGSSYEQYF
>TRBV7-3|TRBJ2-5|13|TRBD1
CASSQAGGETQYF
>TRBV6-5|TRBJ2-2|15|-
CASYRKGGNTGELFF
>TRBV23-1|TRBJ1-1|15|TRBD1
CASSQATGGEKEAFF
>TRBV11-2|TRBJ2-7|15|TRBD1
CASSTFGQGADEQYF
>TRBV6-9|TRBJ1-3|16|TRBD1
CASSGQGDRTGNTIYF
>TRBV5-5|TRBJ2-7|15|TRBD1
CASSLLGQRYYEQYF
>TRBV19|TRBJ2-1|14|TRBD2
CASSHGRETNEQFF
>TRBV6-5|TRBJ1-2|15|-
CASSYGQEPSYGYTF
>TRBV4-3|TRBJ2-1|16|TRBD2
CASSFLTSGGKGEQFF
>TRBV10-3|TRBJ2-7|13|-
CATHTGSSYEQYF
>TRBV5-4|TRBJ1-1|14|-
CASSLNGMNTEAFF
>TRBV6-5|TRBJ2-7|15|TRBD2
CASSGTSGGKDEQYF
>TRBV4-3|TRBJ2-1|14|-
CASSQDLVAGEQFF
>TRBV6-5|TRBJ2-7|16|TRBD2
CASSYSYTSGVYEQYF
>TRBV7-9|TRBJ2-2|16|TRBD1
CSSSGFGTGGTGELFF
>TRBV2|TRBJ2-2|14|-
CASSEARGVGELFF
>TRBV12-5|TRBJ1-2|12|-
CASGLLQYGYTF
>TRBV15|TRBJ2-5|16|TRBD2
CATKPGLAGGQETQYF
>TRBV7-3|TRBJ2-3|16|TRBD2
CASSPHPGLAGARQYF
>TRBV7-8|TRBJ2-2|17|TRBD2
CASSLRPSGRKTGELFF
>TRBV29-1|TRBJ1-4|11|TRBD1
CSASGGEKLFF
>TRBV2|TRBJ1-4|15|-
CASSEGQLTNEKLFF
>TRBV7-2|TRBJ1-4|14|-
CASSLDRSNEKLFF